The present T cell receptor (beta chain) was sequenced within a study of cytotoxic CD8 clonotypes in ibrutinib-treated CLL. Study overall: Across the patients, about a dozen were relapsed/refractory, about 15 treatment-naive and about 17 IGHV unmutated.

Assay: immunoSEQ multiplex PCR; the TCRdb copy retains only in-frame clones and omits some. The sample lists around 140,000 clones, 77% seen once, with 28% in the top ten. The CDR3 totals 15 residues. CDR1 SGHTA and CDR2 FQGNSA come from the germline V gene. V shed 4 bases and J shed 2 bases, with 9 bases lying between them. The sequence derives from a human donor with chronic lymphocytic leukemia. The genes are TRBV7-2 and TRBJ2-6; D call uncertain. The source material was PBMCs, sampled after 12 months of ibrutinib treatment. CDR3 bases: TGTGCCAGCAGCTCCCAGGTCGCTGGGGCCAACGTCCTGACTTTC. It specifies CASSSQVAGANVLTF.